A single T cell receptor (beta chain) is shown here with its context. This sample was included in a study of blood T cell repertoires in COVID-19. Study-level information: Some COVID-19 samples were acute and others convalescent; all came from the United States, Italy and Spain. In each case, the material was cDNA or gDNA derived from T cells, B-cell-depleted T cells, or PBMCs.

In the original processing: Estimation of nucleated cell counts was performed using reference gene primer amplification. Data came from immunoSEQ multiplex PCR; TCRdb stores just in-frame clones and leaves some out. V, J and clone size reflect that table, while D and trimming were determined from the DNA. The table lists about 340,000 clones, around 83% of them singletons. V lost 3 bases and J lost 0; bases outside the gene matches: 4. This CDR3 contains 16 residues. Germline V gene data show CDR1 as LNHDA and CDR2 as SQIVND (reference sequence). This clonotype was sampled from a man under 40 with active or convalescent COVID-19. Sequencing used peripheral blood. The rearrangement links TRBV19 to TRBJ1-1; the match to TRBD1 covers 10 bases. The CDR3 is CASSILGQGMNTEAFF. The CDR3 nucleotides are TGTGCCAGTAGTATCCTGGGACAGGGGATGAACACTGAAGCTTTCTTT.